This T cell receptor (beta chain) was sequenced during a study of blood T cells in healthy people across ages. Concerning this clonotype itself: Its antigen is unidentified. An end of the junction differs from the germline gene, which may be a read error.

For every donor, a draw yielded about 9.7 milliliters of peripheral blood. Notes on the study in general: The study regarded diversity estimates from one million T cells as underestimates.

CDR1 is SGHRS, CDR2 YFSETQ, per germline. This CDR3 spans 13 amino acids. PCR was performed a second time for about 7 to 11 cycles using a sample-barcoded 5' primer and a J-beta primer mix. TCRdb itself ran the 5' RACE reads through MiXCR, one entry per CDR3 protein. The data show about 970,000 distinct CDR3 sequences, 45% to 60% seen once. This TCR came from a woman aged 55-69 years in good health. Sequencing was done on a sample of blood. The chain combines TRBV5-1 with TRBJ2-7; D possibly corresponds to TRBD2 (5 bases). This CDR3 reads CAGSKADSYEQYF. For the CDR3, the DNA is TGCGCCGGCAGCAAAGCGGATTCCTACGAGCAGTACTTC.